The next 10 T cell receptor beta chains were all read from a single sample in a study of CD8 T cell repertoires and HIV-1 epitope variants. These receptors' targets are unknown. Sequencing used immunoSEQ multiplex PCR; TCRdb keeps in-frame clones, though not all of them. The sample lists about 5,500 clones; around 60% were seen once. The specimen was cultured CD8+ T cells derived from PBMCs. The receptors originated from a male donor with HIV.

Here the CDR3 reads CASSLVQNTGNTIYF. The CDR3 DNA is TGTGCCAGCAGTTTAGTCCAGAATACTGGAAACACCATATATTTT. The chain joins TRBV28 to TRBJ1-3; D gene uncertain. V lost 2 bases and J lost 2, with 10 bases in between. The CDR3 has 15 residues. Germline assignment: CDR1 MDHEN and CDR2 SYDVKM.

The genes are TRBV9 and TRBJ2-7; D may be TRBD1 (6 bases). The CDR3 sequence is 13 residues long. Trimming removed 3 bases at V and 6 bases at J, with 13 bases between. The germline gives CDR1 SGDLS, CDR2 YYNGEE. In DNA, the CDR3 is TGTGCCAGCAGCGCCCAATTAGGGGGCGAGCAGTACTTC. Translating gives CASSAQLGGEQYF.

The sample holds a few counts of this clone. V gene TRBV11-1 combines with J gene TRBJ2-3; no definite D call. Trimming shortened V by 1 base and J by 2 bases, and 13 bases separated the two germline ends. Germline CDR1 SGHAT, CDR2 FQDESV (reference sequence). The CDR3 has 16 residues. This CDR3 reads CASSLVPSLTTDTQYF. The CDR3 DNA reads as TGTGCCAGCAGCTTAGTCCCTAGTCTTACCACAGATACGCAGTATTTT.

The J gene is TRBJ2-1, the V gene TRBV5-1, with D unclear. CDR3 size: 15 residues. Trimming pared 4 bases from V and 8 bases from J, leaving 19 bases between. The germline V gene encodes CDR1 SGHRS and CDR2 YFSETQ. In DNA form, the CDR3 reads TGCGCCAGCAGCCCTTTGTCGGCGATGGTGGATGAGCAGTTCTTC. The encoded protein is CASSPLSAMVDEQFF.

The chain carries TRBV21-1 and TRBJ1-2; the table's D gene call, TRBD1, was not cross checked with the DNA. TRBV21-1 is an annotated pseudogene. CDR3 length: 15 amino acids. CDR3 loop: CASSKRLDRDHGYTF. In DNA, the CDR3 is TGTGCCAGCAGCAAAAGATTGGACAGGGACCATGGCTACACCTTC.

V gene TRBV19 combines with J gene TRBJ1-1; possibly TRBD1 for D (5 bases). V was cut by 3 bases and J by 4 bases, with 15 bases left in between. The CDR3 spans 15 residues. Looked up from germline, CDR1 is LNHDA and CDR2 is SQIVND (reference sequence). The chain's CDR3 is CASSIHLGVGTEAFF. DNA of the CDR3: TGTGCCAGTAGTATCCACTTGGGGGTTGGCACTGAAGCTTTCTTT.

This chain links TRBV6-1 with TRBJ2-1; D is undetermined. Trimming removed 6 bases from V and 3 bases from J, with 15 bases in between. The germline gives CDR1 MNHNS, CDR2 SASEGT. This CDR3 spans 15 amino acids. The CDR3 here is CASSESPPVYNEQFF. CDR3 nucleotides: TGTGCCAGCAGCGAATCCCCCCCAGTCTACAATGAGCAGTTCTTC.

This sequence joins TRBV6-5 and TRBJ2-1, with 8 bases that match TRBD2. The V and J ends lost 6 bases and 12 bases, in that order; junction bases with no gene match: 7. The CDR3 sequence is 12 residues long. Germline CDR1 is MNHEY and CDR2 is SVGAGI. CDR3: CASRERELGQFF. In DNA, the CDR3 is TGTGCCAGCAGAGAGCGGGAGCTCGGGCAGTTCTTC.

A few counts support this clone. V gene TRBV4-1 combines with J gene TRBJ2-7; 8 nucleotides agree with TRBD2. Per the germline V gene, CDR1 is MGHRA and CDR2 is YSYEKL. V shed 2 bases, J shed 4 bases, and the junction held 7 bases outside the gene matches. The CDR3 spans 15 residues. Here the CDR3 reads CASSQSPSGLYEQYF. In nucleotides, the CDR3 is TGCGCCAGCAGCCAATCCCCTAGCGGGCTGTACGAGCAGTACTTC.

The chain recombines TRBV28 with TRBJ1-2; no firm D call. Trimming shortened V by 3 bases and J by 4 bases, and 12 bases separated the two germline ends. The germline V gene has CDR1 MDHEN and CDR2 SYDVKM. This CDR3 contains 14 residues. CDR3 DNA sequence: TGTGCCAGCAGTTTTAGGACGATGGGCTATGGCTACACCTTC. This translates into CASSFRTMGYGYTF.